The sequence of this T cell receptor beta chain was determined in a study of CD8 T cells in ankylosing spondylitis. General study points: Made up of about eight highly homologous variants, a TCR beta motif appeared characteristic of ankylosing spondylitis blood.

TCRdb recomputed calls from the 5' RACE reads with MiXCR, one row per CDR3 protein. The sample contains roughly 180,000 distinct CDR3 sequences, 9.5% to 15% of which appear only once. The CDR3 extends over 16 amino acids. The trim removed 5 bases at V and 1 base at J, leaving 8 bases unmatched. Germline lookup yields CDR1 LNHNV and CDR2 YYDKDF (reference sequence). This clonotype was counted only a few times. Its antigen is as yet unknown. The chain is built from TRBV15 and TRBJ1-1; the match to TRBD1 covers 9 bases. This clonotype was sampled from a male donor with ankylosing spondylitis or in good health (not recorded which). The source material was blood, either unsorted or a sorted T cell fraction (not recorded which). CDR3 sequence (DNA): TGTGCCACCAGCTGGACATGGACAGGGGCGAACACTGAAGCTTTCTTT. It encodes CATSWTWTGANTEAFF.